This T cell receptor beta chain was captured in a study of T cells after yellow fever vaccination. The CDR3 is made up of 14 amino acids. Trimming removed 6 bases at V and 1 base at J, with 12 bases between. Germline CDR1 is SNHLY and CDR2 is FYNNEI. Via MiXCR, TCRdb re-called the 5' RACE reads, giving one row per CDR3 protein. The sample holds 350,000 to 450,000 distinct CDR3 sequences, around 20% seen once. Sample: PBMCs, taken before the yellow fever booster vaccination. The rearrangement links TRBV2 to TRBJ2-5, with D possibly being TRBD2 (6 bases). The TCR originated in a man between 18 and 35 years old who received the YFV17D yellow fever vaccine. CDR3 sequence reads: CASRGGNGQETQYF. DNA for the CDR3: TGTGCCAGCAGGGGCGGGAATGGCCAAGAGACCCAGTACTTC.